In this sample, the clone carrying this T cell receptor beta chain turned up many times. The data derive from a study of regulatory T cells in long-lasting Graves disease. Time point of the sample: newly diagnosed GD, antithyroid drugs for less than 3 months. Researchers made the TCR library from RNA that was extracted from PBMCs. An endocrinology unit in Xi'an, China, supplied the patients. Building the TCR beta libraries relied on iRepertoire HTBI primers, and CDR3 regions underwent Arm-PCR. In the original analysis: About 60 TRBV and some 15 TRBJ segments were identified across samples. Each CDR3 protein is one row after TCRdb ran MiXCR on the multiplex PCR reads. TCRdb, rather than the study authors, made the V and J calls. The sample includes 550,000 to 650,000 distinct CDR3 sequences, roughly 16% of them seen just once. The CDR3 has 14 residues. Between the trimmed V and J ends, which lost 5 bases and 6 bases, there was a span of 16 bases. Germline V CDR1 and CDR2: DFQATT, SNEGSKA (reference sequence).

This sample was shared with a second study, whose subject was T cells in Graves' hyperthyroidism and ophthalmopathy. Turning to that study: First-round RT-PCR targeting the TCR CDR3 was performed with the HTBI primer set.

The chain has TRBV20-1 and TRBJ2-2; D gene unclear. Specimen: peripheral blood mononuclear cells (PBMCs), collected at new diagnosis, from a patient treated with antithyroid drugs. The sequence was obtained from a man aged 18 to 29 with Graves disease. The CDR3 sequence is CSAVPPEAAGELFF. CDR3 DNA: TGCAGTGCTGTCCCCCCCGAGGCCGCCGGGGAGCTGTTTTTT.